This T cell receptor (beta chain) was retrieved from a study of STAT5B mutations in CD4+ large granular lymphocyte leukemia. Broader study findings: 8/27 top patient clones versus 2/35 control clones were TRBV06-family. Higher CD4+ than CD8+ T-LGLL clonality might reflect small sample size. Without putative leukemic clones, patient CD4-sorted repertoires remained more clonal than healthy CD4+ repertoires.

Germline CDR1 and CDR2: KGHSH and LQKENI. The CDR3 consists of 15 residues. The V and J ends lost 5 bases and 4 bases, in that order; junction bases with no gene match: 10. Sequencing was at survey level. The data were produced by immunoSEQ multiplex PCR, yet TCRdb's version contains in-frame clones alone and is incomplete. The top ten clones hold 2.5% to 3% of a sample with 35,000 or so clones, approximately 69% of them seen once. Comment on this clone: The antigen remains undetermined.

This chain joins TRBV18 and TRBJ2-5; TRBD2 agrees at 7 bases. This receptor was identified in a human donor in good health. The specimen was CD4+ T cells from blood buffy coats. The CDR3 DNA is TGTGCCAGCTCAGTATCCGGGACGGGAGGAGAGACCCAGTACTTC. Protein sequence: CASSVSGTGGETQYF.